Following are 27 T cell receptor beta chains from one sample sequenced in a study of shared clonotypes between healthy human individuals. Libraries were prepared by immunoSEQ multiplex PCR; TCRdb keeps only in-frame clonotypes and omits some of them. Among around 690,000 clones listed, about 92% were seen once. Material for sequencing was memory CD8+ T cells from PBMCs. Subset reported: CD45RO+ cells pooled with CCR7-negative TemRA cells. The receptors here all came from a man between 18 and 35 years old in good health. Some clones in this sample may be carry-over from other donors' samples.

This chain uses TRBV2 with TRBJ1-1; D may be TRBD1 (5 bases). The CDR3 runs to 17 residues. The germline V and J ends were trimmed by 3 bases and 0 bases, with 17 bases remaining between them. CDR1 is SNHLY and CDR2 is FYNNEI in the germline V gene. Here the CDR3 DNA reads TGTGCCAGCAGTGATCATGGCGTTCGGGGCATGAACACTGAAGCTTTCTTT. Translation: CASSDHGVRGMNTEAFF. Supplemented by reference TRBV2 and TRBJ1-1, the full variable domain reads EPEVTQTPSHQVTQMGQEVILRCVPISNHLYFYWYRQILGQKVEFLVSFYNNEISEKSEIFDDQFSVERPDGSNFTLKIRSTKLEDSAMYFCASSDHGVRGMNTEAFFGQGTRLTVV.

The chain employs TRBV7-9 and TRBJ2-3; D call uncertain. This CDR3 is 16 amino acids long. Germline-derived CDR1 and CDR2 are SEHNR and FQNEAQ (reference sequence). The germline V and J ends were trimmed by 2 bases and 1 base, with 13 bases remaining between them. The DNA of the CDR3 is TGTGCCAGCAGCTTACCTGACCGTGGGGGCACAGATACGCAGTATTTT. Encoded protein: CASSLPDRGGTDTQYF.

The V gene is TRBV4-3, the J gene TRBJ1-1; 7 bases are a match to TRBD1. CDR1 is LGHNA, CDR2 YSLEER, per germline. The CDR3 length is 15 residues. Unmatched junction bases numbered 6, after V lost 2 bases and J lost 3 bases. For the CDR3, the DNA is TGCGCCAGCAGCCAATTGTCAGGGGGTCACACTGAAGCTTTCTTT. Protein product: CASSQLSGGHTEAFF.

A single count supports this clone. This sequence joins TRBV6-6 and TRBJ2-7, with 8 bases that match TRBD1. Per the germline V gene, CDR1 is MNHNY and CDR2 is SVGAGI (reference sequence). The CDR3 extends over 14 amino acids. Trimming at V came to 6 bases and at J to 2 bases, leaving 6 bases not matched to a gene. CDR3 in amino acids: CASSLRGLAYEQYF. The CDR3 DNA reads TGTGCCAGCAGCCTCAGGGGGCTGGCCTACGAGCAGTACTTC.

The V call is TRBV5-6, the J call TRBJ2-5; 10 positions match TRBD2. Losses at the gene ends were 2 bases for V and 3 bases for J; bases not matched to a gene: 13. Germline V lookup: CDR1 SGHDT, CDR2 YYEEEE. The CDR3 totals 18 residues. CDR3 nucleotide sequence: TGTGCCAGCAGCTTTGGGCTAGCGGGAGCTGTAGGCAAAGAGACCCAGTACTTC. Amino acids: CASSFGLAGAVGKETQYF.

V is TRBV9 and J is TRBJ1-3; D not resolved. CDR3 length equals 14 residues. V lost 3 bases, J lost 2 bases, and 9 bases lay in between. Germline assignment: CDR1 SGDLS and CDR2 YYNGEE. The CDR3 reads CASSEGGTGNTIYF. The DNA of the CDR3 is TGTGCCAGCAGCGAGGGTGGGACTGGAAACACCATATATTTT.

This chain joins TRBV9 and TRBJ2-3; 7 bases match TRBD2. Germline V gene lookup returns CDR1 SGDLS and CDR2 YYNGEE. The CDR3 totals 16 residues. V lost 1 base to trimming and J lost 2 bases; unmatched junction nucleotides: 7. The CDR3 loop reads CASSVRREKNTDTQYF. CDR3 bases: TGTGCCAGCAGCGTAAGGCGGGAGAAAAACACAGATACGCAGTATTTT.

CDR3: CASSSPGWDTEAFF. CDR3 DNA sequence: TGTGCCAGTAGTAGCCCGGGTTGGGACACTGAAGCTTTCTTT. The chain couples TRBV19 to TRBJ1-1; no definite D call. Looked up from germline, CDR1 is LNHDA and CDR2 is SQIVND (reference sequence). Trimming took 4 bases from V and 3 from J, leaving 12 bases between them. The CDR3 length is 14 residues.

The rearrangement links TRBV4-2 to TRBJ2-2; D is possibly TRBD2 (6 bases). V was trimmed by 2 bases and J by 3 bases, leaving 10 bases between them. There are 15 residues in the CDR3. Looked up from germline, CDR1 is LGHNA and CDR2 is YNFKEQ. CDR3 DNA: TGTGCCAGCAGCCAAACCGCGGGGTACACCGGGGAGCTGTTTTTT. Its protein product is CASSQTAGYTGELFF.

The chain recombines TRBV7-8 with TRBJ2-7; TRBD2 is a possible D gene (6 bases). V gave up 3 bases and J gave up 2 bases, with 11 bases separating them. The germline CDR1 and CDR2 sequences are SGHVS and FQNEAQ. This CDR3 spans 14 amino acids. The CDR3 region has the DNA TGTGCCAGCAGCTTTAGCGGCCTAGCCTACGAGCAGTACTTC. Its translation is CASSFSGLAYEQYF.

V and J are TRBV7-2 and TRBJ2-1, with D perhaps matching TRBD2 (6 bases). With 3 bases removed from V and 3 bases from J, the gap between germline ends came to 9 bases. Germline V lookup: CDR1 SGHTA, CDR2 FQGNSA. The CDR3 runs 14 residues. CDR3 DNA: TGTGCCAGCAGCTTGGGGGGAATCTACAATGAGCAGTTCTTC. Translation: CASSLGGIYNEQFF. The full variable domain, in which reference TRBV7-2 and TRBJ2-1 provide the parts outside the CDR3, is GAGVSQSPSNKVTEKGKDVELRCDPISGHTALYWYRQSLGQGLEFLIYFQGNSAPDKSGLPSDRFSAERTGGSVSTLTIQRTQQEDSAVYLCASSLGGIYNEQFFGPGTRLTVL.

This chain connects TRBV7-2 to TRBJ2-1; D gene ambiguous. The CDR3 loop spans 16 amino acids. The ends were cut back, 2 bases at V and 0 bases at J, with 11 bases in the middle. CDR1 is SGHTA, CDR2 FQGNSA, per germline. CDR3 region: CASSLLSWSSYNEQFF. In nucleotides, the CDR3 is TGTGCCAGCAGCTTATTGAGCTGGAGCTCCTACAATGAGCAGTTCTTC.

The chain couples TRBV28 to TRBJ2-5; 7 bases fit TRBD1. After removal of 6 bases from V and 5 bases from J, the junction contained 3 bases not matched to a gene. CDR1 is MDHEN and CDR2 is SYDVKM in the germline V gene. The CDR3 covers 12 residues. CDR3 DNA sequence: TGTGCCAGCAGGAGGGGGCGGGAGACCCAGTACTTC. Its protein is CASRRGRETQYF.

This chain uses TRBV18 with TRBJ2-5; D possibly corresponds to TRBD1 (5 bases). The CDR3 extends over 15 amino acids. From germline, CDR1 is KGHSH and CDR2 LQKENI. Trimming took 3 bases from V and 4 from J, leaving 15 bases between them. CDR3: CASSPPDQGRETQYF. DNA of the CDR3: TGTGCCAGCTCACCTCCCGATCAGGGTAGAGAGACCCAGTACTTC.

In DNA, the CDR3 is TGCGCCAGCAGCCCCTTACCAGGGGCAATTTACGAGCAGTACTTC. This gives the protein CASSPLPGAIYEQYF. V usage is TRBV4-1 and J usage is TRBJ2-7, with D possibly being TRBD1 (6 bases). V gave up 4 bases and J gave up 4 bases, with 17 bases separating them. CDR1 and CDR2 (germline): MGHRA, YSYEKL. This CDR3 spans 15 amino acids.

The chain couples TRBV7-9 to TRBJ2-3, with D perhaps being TRBD1 or TRBD2 (6 bases each). V lost 8 bases and J lost 3, with 9 bases in between. CDR1 and CDR2 from the germline V gene are SEHNR and FQNEAQ (reference sequence). The CDR3 runs 12 residues. DNA of the CDR3: TGTGCCAGCCGAGGGGGGACAGATACGCAGTATTTT. It encodes CASRGGTDTQYF.

V usage is TRBV27 and J usage is TRBJ2-7; 10 bases agree with TRBD2. CDR1 and CDR2 (germline): MNHEY, SMNVEV (reference sequence). Trimming at V came to 5 bases and at J to 6 bases, leaving 10 bases not matched to a gene. The length of the CDR3 is 15 residues. DNA for the CDR3: TGTGCCAGCAGTCTGACTAGCGGGTTGCTTCTCGAGCAGTACTTC. It is translated as CASSLTSGLLLEQYF.

V usage is TRBV7-8 and J usage is TRBJ1-1; 9 bases are shared with TRBD1. The CDR3 runs to 17 residues. After removal of 4 bases from V and 3 bases from J, the junction contained 12 bases not matched to a gene. Germline assignment: CDR1 SGHVS and CDR2 FQNEAQ. In DNA form, the CDR3 reads TGTGCCAGCAGCTCTTGGGACAGGGTTGTGATGCACACTGAAGCTTTCTTT. This translates into CASSSWDRVVMHTEAFF.

The chain joins TRBV7-6 to TRBJ1-5, with D tentatively TRBD1 (5 bases). V dropped 3 bases and J dropped 4 bases, with 13 bases sitting between them. The V gene's germline CDR1 is SGHVS and CDR2 FNYEAQ. The CDR3 totals 15 residues. CDR3 in amino acids: CASSLSPKGNQPQHF. The CDR3 nucleotides read TGTGCCAGCAGCTTGTCTCCTAAGGGGAATCAGCCCCAGCATTTT.

V and J are TRBV5-6 and TRBJ1-6; D may be TRBD1 (5 bases). This CDR3 spans 14 amino acids. The germline V gene encodes CDR1 SGHDT and CDR2 YYEEEE. V lost 1 base, J lost 7 bases, and 9 bases lay in between. The chain's CDR3 is CASSLYRPNSPLHF. The CDR3 nucleotides read TGTGCCAGCAGCTTGTACAGGCCAAATTCACCCCTCCACTTT.

This sequence joins TRBV29-1 and TRBJ2-1, with TRBD2 identical over 10 bases. The CDR3 has 15 residues. The junction had 5 bases not matched to a gene; V was cut back by 4 bases and J by 2 bases. Germline V lookup: CDR1 SQVTM, CDR2 ANQGSEA. DNA for the CDR3: TGCAGCGTTGGGGGACTAGCGTTACCCTACAATGAGCAGTTCTTC. Amino acid sequence: CSVGGLALPYNEQFF.

The chain couples TRBV27 to TRBJ1-2; D may be TRBD1 (6 bases). Germline-derived CDR1 and CDR2 are MNHEY and SMNVEV (reference sequence). V was trimmed by 5 bases and J by 6 bases, leaving 25 bases between them. The CDR3 is 17 residues long. The DNA for the CDR3 is TGTGCCAGCAGTCCTCATTCCACAGGGAGGGGAGTTAATGGCTACACCTTC. Translated, it gives CASSPHSTGRGVNGYTF.

DNA for the CDR3: TGTGCCAGTAGTCCCCCCGGTGGGCGATCCTACAATGAGCAGTTCTTC. Protein product: CASSPPGGRSYNEQFF. V gene TRBV19 combines with J gene TRBJ2-1; no firm D call. V shed 5 bases and J shed 1 base, with 15 bases lying between them. CDR3 length: 16 residues. The germline gives CDR1 LNHDA, CDR2 SQIVND (reference sequence). The full variable domain, its missing parts supplied by reference TRBV19 and TRBJ2-1, is DGGITQSPKYLFRKEGQNVTLSCEQNLNHDAMYWYRQDPGQGLRLIYYSQIVNDFQKGDIAEGYSVSREKKESFPLTVTSAQKNPTAFYLCASSPPGGRSYNEQFFGPGTRLTVL.

As for this clone: Other DNA sequences in this specimen translate into the identical CDR3. This chain uses TRBV30 with TRBJ1-1; D is unclear. The ends were cut back, 3 bases at V and 2 bases at J, with 7 bases in the middle. The germline CDR1 and CDR2 sequences are GTSNPN and SVGIG (reference sequence). The CDR3 has 12 amino acids. The CDR3 here is CAWSWGNTEAFF. The CDR3 DNA follows: TGTGCCTGGAGCTGGGGAAACACTGAAGCTTTCTTT.

This sequence joins TRBV6-1 and TRBJ1-5; no firm D call. In germline, CDR1 is MNHNS, CDR2 SASEGT. The length of the CDR3 is 15 residues. V lost 11 bases, J lost 1 base, and 18 bases lay in between. The CDR3 region has the DNA TGTGCCCCTCCCGGGCCGATGGGGAGCAATCAGCCCCAGCATTTT. The encoded protein is CAPPGPMGSNQPQHF.

This sequence joins TRBV7-7 and TRBJ2-3; D might be TRBD1 (6 bases). The CDR3 loop spans 16 amino acids. Trimming cost V 5 bases and J 6 bases, with 21 bases left between them. Germline CDR1 SSHAT, CDR2 FNYEAQ (reference sequence). CDR3 region: CASSPMRAGVGDTQYF. The CDR3 nucleotides read TGTGCCAGCAGCCCAATGCGGGCAGGGGTTGGGGATACGCAGTATTTT.

This clone was found once. The V gene is TRBV7-9, the J gene TRBJ2-7; 7 nucleotides agree with TRBD2. The CDR3 totals 15 residues. Germline V gene data show CDR1 as SEHNR and CDR2 as FQNEAQ (reference sequence). The ends lost 3 bases at V and 2 bases at J; junction bases unmatched: 7. The CDR3 DNA follows: TGTGCCAGCAGCTTGGCCTGGGGGGGTCCCTACGAGCAGTACTTC. This gives the protein CASSLAWGGPYEQYF.